These 13 T cell receptor beta chains were all obtained from the same sample, sequenced in a study of early T cells in non-severe SARS-CoV-2 infection. TCRdb re-derived calls from the 5' RACE reads in MiXCR, one entry per CDR3 protein. This table holds about 61,000 distinct CDR3 sequences, 9.5% to 14% found once. The sample consisted of whole blood. The receptors stem from an adult who was a healthcare worker with PCR-confirmed SARS-CoV-2 infection or an uninfected control (not recorded which).

This clonotype was detected only a few times. This chain connects TRBV20-1 to TRBJ1-6, with D possibly matching TRBD1 (5 bases). V was cut by 5 bases and J by 10 bases, with 18 bases left in between. The CDR3 has 14 amino acids. The V gene's germline CDR1 is DFQATT and CDR2 SNEGSKA (reference sequence). Written as DNA, the CDR3 is TGCAGTGCTGGTCCCCCGCGGGACGGATCACCCCTCCACTTT. Translating it yields CSAGPPRDGSPLHF.

The table lists this clonotype with a few counts. This chain links TRBV18 with TRBJ1-1; no clear D gene. V was trimmed by 3 bases and J by 4 bases, leaving 15 bases between them. Germline V CDR1 and CDR2: KGHSH, LQKENI. The length of the CDR3 is 15 residues. The CDR3 sequence: CASSPESKSSTEAFF. The CDR3 DNA reads as TGTGCCAGCTCACCTGAGAGCAAGTCGAGCACTGAAGCTTTCTTT. The full variable domain, rest sourced from reference TRBV18 and TRBJ1-1, is NAGVMQNPRHLVRRRGQEARLRCSPMKGHSHVYWYRQLPEEGLKFMVYLQKENIIDESGMPKERFSAEFPKEGPSILRIQQVVRGDSAAYFCASSPESKSSTEAFFGQGTRLTVV.

This clonotype was counted many times. The gene calls are TRBV7-6 and TRBJ1-1; D not certain. Between the trimmed V and J ends, which lost 5 bases and 5 bases, there was a span of 12 bases. This CDR3 spans 13 amino acids. From germline, CDR1 is SGHVS and CDR2 FNYEAQ. The CDR3 DNA reads TGTGCCAGCAGCCCTTCCGGAGGAACTGAAGCTTTCTTT. It translates to CASSPSGGTEAFF. The full variable domain, in which reference TRBV7-6 and TRBJ1-1 provide the parts outside the CDR3, is GAGVSQSPRYKVTKRGQDVALRCDPISGHVSLYWYRQALGQGPEFLTYFNYEAQQDKSGLPNDRFSAERPEGSISTLTIQRTEQRDSAMYRCASSPSGGTEAFFGQGTRLTVV.

This clonotype was observed at least ten times. The chain links TRBV2 to TRBJ2-1; 13 nucleotides agree with TRBD2. Germline CDR1 is SNHLY and CDR2 is FYNNEI. V lost 6 bases to trimming and J lost 3 bases; unmatched junction nucleotides: 2. The CDR3 sequence is 15 residues long. The CDR3 region is CASRGTSGIYNEQFF. For the CDR3, the DNA is TGTGCCAGCAGGGGGACTAGCGGGATCTACAATGAGCAGTTCTTC.

This clonotype was found a few times. This chain connects TRBV3-1 to TRBJ1-1; D is ambiguous. The CDR3 is 15 residues long. Trimming cost V 3 bases and J 5 bases, with 16 bases left between them. Per the germline V gene, CDR1 is LGHDT and CDR2 is YNNKEL (reference sequence). CDR3 bases: TGTGCCAGCAGCCACCTGACACAGAGAAAAACTGAAGCTTTCTTT. This translates into CASSHLTQRKTEAFF.

This clonotype was detected many times. The rearrangement links TRBV27 to TRBJ1-5, with D perhaps matching TRBD1 (6 bases). The CDR3 totals 13 residues. V was pared by 5 bases and J by 7 bases, with 12 bases between. Germline V CDR1 and CDR2: MNHEY, SMNVEV (reference sequence). The CDR3 DNA reads TGTGCCAGCAGTAGGGGGTGGGGCCAGCCCCAGCATTTT. Its translation is CASSRGWGQPQHF.

This chain links TRBV9 with TRBJ1-1; the D is unclear. Germline V gene data show CDR1 as SGDLS and CDR2 as YYNGEE. The V gene lost 0 bases and the J gene lost 4 bases, with 7 bases spanning the gap. CDR3 length equals 13 residues. The CDR3 is CASSVVLGTEAFF. CDR3 DNA: TGTGCCAGCAGCGTAGTATTGGGCACTGAAGCTTTCTTT.

The CDR3 region has the DNA TGTGCCAGTAGTAGAGGGGGGGGCCACTGGGATACGCAGTATTTT. Protein product: CASSRGGGHWDTQYF. The genes are TRBV19 and TRBJ2-3; tentatively, D is TRBD2 (7 bases). Germline V gene sequence: CDR1 LNHDA, CDR2 SQIVND (reference sequence). The CDR3 is made up of 15 amino acids. V lost 4 bases and J lost 6, with 17 bases in between.

The chain joins TRBV5-1 to TRBJ1-2, with a possible D match to TRBD1 (6 bases). This CDR3 is built from 15 residues. Between the trimmed V and J ends, which lost 0 bases and 3 bases, there was a span of 12 bases. Germline CDR1 and CDR2: SGHRS and YFSETQ. The CDR3 loop is CASSLGWTEDYGYTF. Written as DNA, the CDR3 is TGCGCCAGCAGCTTGGGCTGGACAGAAGACTATGGCTACACCTTC. The whole variable domain, filled in from reference TRBV5-1 and TRBJ1-2, reads KAGVTQTPRYLIKTRGQQVTLSCSPISGHRSVSWYQQTPGQGLQFLFEYFSETQRNKGNFPGRFSGRQFSNSRSEMNVSTLELGDSALYLCASSLGWTEDYGYTFGSGTRLTVV.

This clonotype was counted between two and nine times. The rearrangement links TRBV5-6 to TRBJ1-1; D remains ambiguous. V was pared by 0 bases and J by 1 base, with 4 bases between. Germline CDR1 SGHDT, CDR2 YYEEEE. The length of the CDR3 is 13 residues. CDR3: CASSLVANTEAFF. The CDR3 region has the DNA TGTGCCAGCAGCTTGGTTGCGAACACTGAAGCTTTCTTT.

The rearrangement links TRBV7-9 to TRBJ2-2; D is uncertain. With 3 bases removed from V and 7 bases from J, the gap between germline ends came to 12 bases. Per germline, CDR1 SEHNR and CDR2 FQNEAQ (reference sequence). The CDR3 is 14 residues long. CDR3 sequence (DNA): TGTGCCAGCAGCTTTTCGGTACTGGTCGGGGAGCTGTTTTTT. It is translated as CASSFSVLVGELFF.

This clonotype was seen repeatedly, ten times or more. The chain links TRBV28 to TRBJ1-2, with 8 bases that match TRBD1. CDR1 is MDHEN, CDR2 SYDVKM, per germline. CDR3 length equals 12 residues. V lost 3 bases to trimming and J lost 8 bases; unmatched junction nucleotides: 2. The CDR3 DNA is TGTGCCAGCAGTTTGGACAGGGCGGGCTACACCTTC. Translated: CASSLDRAGYTF.

The sample holds many counts of this clonotype. V gene TRBV12-5 combines with J gene TRBJ1-1; D ambiguous. This CDR3 has 16 amino acids. Germline V gene data show CDR1 as LGHNT and CDR2 as FRNRAP. Trimming cost V 4 bases and J 5 bases, with 20 bases left between them. CDR3 nucleotides: TGTGCTAGTGGTTGGCGGTTCGGAGAGGGAAGAACTGAAGCTTTCTTT. It encodes CASGWRFGEGRTEAFF.